Below, 17 T cell receptor beta chains from the same sample are listed, as sequenced in a study of esophageal squamous cell carcinoma under preoperative chemotherapy. MiXCR was run by TCRdb on the PCR reads, yielding one entry per CDR3 protein. The data hold around 34,000 distinct CDR3 sequences, with 40% to 60% observed a single time. Time point reported: after preoperative PTX-NDP chemotherapy. Sampling took place from a patient given preoperative chemotherapy. The receptor set was obtained from a human donor with esophageal squamous cell carcinoma. The donor label of this sample is uncertain.

The chain carries TRBV20-1 and TRBJ2-7; 11 bases align to TRBD1. In germline, CDR1 is DFQATT, CDR2 SNEGSKA (reference sequence). Germline trimming cut 1 base from V and 1 base from J; bases unmatched to any gene: 9. CDR3 length: 17 amino acids. The CDR3 loop reads CSARAVEGQGDSYEQYF. For the CDR3, the DNA is TGCAGTGCTAGAGCGGTGGAGGGACAGGGGGATTCCTACGAGCAGTACTTC.

Turning to this clonotype: At one of its ends the junction is not consistent with the germline gene, which may arise from a read error. V gene TRBV7-3 combines with J gene TRBJ2-3, with 8 bases that match TRBD2. CDR1 is SGHTA and CDR2 is FQGTGA in the germline V gene. CDR3 length: 17 residues. CDR3 DNA sequence: TGTGCCAGCAGCCGCAACCTGGGGCGGGGGGCTGAAAACACGCAGTATTTC. Protein: CASSRNLGRGAENTQYF.

V is TRBV6-1 and J is TRBJ2-1, with D tentatively TRBD1 or TRBD2 (5 bases each). The J call may be faulty, since TRBJ2-7 better matches the DNA end. There are 13 residues in the CDR3. Germline loops: CDR1 MNHNS, CDR2 SASEGT. CDR3 sequence reads: CASRAGTFYEQYF. CDR3 nucleotide sequence: TGTGCCAGCAGAGCCGGGACCTTCTACGAGCAGTACTTC.

The CDR3 sequence: CARVLGGGAKDTQYF. CDR3 sequence (DNA): TGTGCCCGCGTCTTAGGGGGGGGCGCCAAAGACACTCAGTACTTC. The chain recombines TRBV7-8 with TRBJ2-4; weak D call: TRBD2 (7 bases). The CDR3 consists of 15 residues. Germline-derived CDR1 and CDR2 are SGHVS and FQNEAQ. V dropped 11 bases and J dropped 12 bases, with 29 bases sitting between them.

In this sample, this clonotype turned up once. One base away lies a much larger clone, so this may be a sequencing read error. The rearrangement uses TRBV7-2 and TRBJ2-5, with 8 bases lining up with TRBD2. The DNA end favors TRBJ2-1, so the J call may be wrong. The CDR3 covers 15 residues. Germline loops: CDR1 SGHTA, CDR2 FQGNSA. The CDR3 DNA follows: TGTGCCAGCAGCTACGTAGCGGGATCACAAGAGACCCAGTTCTTC. Residues: CASSYVAGSQETQFF.

Comments on this clonotype: Germline and junction disagree at one end, which may indicate a read error. The gene calls are TRBV7-2 and TRBJ1-6; TRBD1 is a possible D gene (5 bases). The CDR3 extends over 15 amino acids. Germline CDR1 SGHTA, CDR2 FQGNSA. The CDR3 nucleotides are TGTGCCAGCAGCTGGACCGGGACGGGCCTCTACGAGCAGTACTTT. Amino acids: CASSWTGTGLYEQYF.

This clonotype was counted between two and nine times. The gene calls are TRBV18 and TRBJ2-3; D unclear. Trimming took 4 bases from V and 1 from J, leaving 6 bases between them. The CDR3 contains 13 residues. Germline lookup yields CDR1 KGHSH and CDR2 LQKENI. This chain's CDR3 is CASSHDGTDTQYF. The CDR3 coding sequence is TGTGCCAGCTCACATGACGGCACAGATACGCAGTATTTT.

As to this clonotype: Compared with germline, one end of the junction differs, possibly owing to a read error. The chain is built from TRBV12-3 or TRBV12-4 and TRBJ2-2; 8 nucleotides line up with TRBD2. The CDR3 runs to 13 residues. The CDR3 protein is CAIYAGGAGTLYF. In DNA, the CDR3 is TGTGCCATCTATGCGGGGGGCGCGGGGACGCTGTATTTT.

This clonotype was counted many times. A much larger clonotype is one base distant, so this may be a read error. V gene TRBV6-1 combines with J gene TRBJ2-5; the D gene could be TRBD1 or TRBD2 (6 bases each). The CDR3 is 16 amino acids. The germline V and J ends were trimmed by 6 bases and 11 bases, with 28 bases remaining between them. Germline-derived CDR1 and CDR2 are MNHNS and SASEGT. CDR3: CASSPITRGPENEQYF. The CDR3 nucleotides read TGTGCCAGCAGCCCCATCACTCGGGGGCCAGAGAATGAGCAGTACTTC.

This chain connects TRBV7-9 to TRBJ2-7, with 7 positions matching TRBD1. The end of the DNA fits TRBJ2-5 better, so the J call may be wrong. The germline gives CDR1 SEHNR, CDR2 FQNEAQ (reference sequence). The CDR3 has 19 residues. CDR3 protein: CASSPLGPSSYRGGETQYF. The CDR3 nucleotides are TGTGCCAGCAGCCCACTCGGCCCGTCCTCCTACAGGGGTGGTGAGACCCAGTACTTC.

The chain links TRBV7-8 to TRBJ2-3; 9 nucleotides match TRBD2. The assigned J gene may be wrong: the sequence end matches TRBJ2-4 better. CDR3 length equals 16 residues. Per the germline V gene, CDR1 is SGHVS and CDR2 is FQNEAQ. The CDR3 sequence: CVSSISAGGAGDIQYF. Here the CDR3 DNA reads TGTGTGAGCAGCATCTCGGCGGGGGGGGCCGGAGACATTCAGTACTTC.

This clonotype has at least ten counts. This chain links TRBV6-1 with TRBJ1-6; D unresolved. CDR1 and CDR2 from the germline V gene are MNHNS and SASEGT. The length of the CDR3 is 14 residues. V was pared by 0 bases and J by 10 bases, with 10 bases between. CDR3 nucleotide sequence: TGTGCCAGCAGTGAAGCATCAGCCCCCTCACCCCTCCACTTT. Its protein is CASSEASAPSPLHF.

The chain is built from TRBV7-2 and TRBJ2-1; 8 bases are shared with TRBD2. The germline V gene encodes CDR1 SGHTA and CDR2 FQGNSA. Trimming took 5 bases from V and 0 from J; bases not matched to a gene: 18. The CDR3 spans 20 residues. For the CDR3, the DNA is TGTGCCAGCAGCCGGCTGAGCCCCGGGGGGGTTGGTGCCTCCTACAATGAGCAGTTCTTC. The encoded protein is CASSRLSPGGVGASYNEQFF.

In this sample, this clonotype turned up many times. One base away lies a much larger clone, so this may be a sequencing read error. This chain links TRBV6-1 with TRBJ2-5; TRBD1 matches at 7 bases. J gave up 11 bases and V 9 bases, and 15 bases lay outside the gene matches. CDR3 length: 13 residues. Germline CDR1 MNHNS, CDR2 SASEGT. The CDR3 is CASHRDSNNEQYF. CDR3 sequence (DNA): TGTGCCAGTCATCGGGACAGCAACAATGAGCAGTACTTC.

About this clonotype itself: Relative to the germline gene, one junction end is altered; a read error may explain this. The genes are TRBV7-6 and TRBJ2-2, with 11 nucleotides matching TRBD2. Germline V CDR1 and CDR2: SGHVS, FNYEAQ. This CDR3 region has 18 residues. The CDR3 DNA reads TGTGCCAGCAGCTTAGTTATTAGCGGGGGGGCGAACACCGATGAGCAGTTTTTT. It is translated as CASSLVISGGANTDEQFF.

As regards this clonotype: Compared with germline, one end of the junction differs, possibly owing to a read error. The CDR3 region has the DNA TGTGCCAGCAGCGACAAGGGGGGCCGTGTCCCAGATACGCAGTATTTC. This encodes CASSDKGGRVPDTQYF. The chain carries TRBV7-8 and TRBJ2-3; D possibly matches TRBD1 or TRBD2 (6 bases each). This CDR3 spans 16 amino acids. The germline gives CDR1 SGHVS, CDR2 FQNEAQ.

The rearrangement uses TRBV6-2 or TRBV6-3 and TRBJ2-7, with D possibly TRBD1 on 6 matching bases. There are 13 residues in the CDR3. Germline lookup yields CDR1 MNHEY and CDR2 SVGEGT. V lost 5 bases, J lost 2 bases, and 10 bases lay in between. The CDR3 DNA follows: TGTGCCAGCAGTCGGACAGAAGCCTACGAGCAGTACTTC. This sequence encodes CASSRTEAYEQYF.